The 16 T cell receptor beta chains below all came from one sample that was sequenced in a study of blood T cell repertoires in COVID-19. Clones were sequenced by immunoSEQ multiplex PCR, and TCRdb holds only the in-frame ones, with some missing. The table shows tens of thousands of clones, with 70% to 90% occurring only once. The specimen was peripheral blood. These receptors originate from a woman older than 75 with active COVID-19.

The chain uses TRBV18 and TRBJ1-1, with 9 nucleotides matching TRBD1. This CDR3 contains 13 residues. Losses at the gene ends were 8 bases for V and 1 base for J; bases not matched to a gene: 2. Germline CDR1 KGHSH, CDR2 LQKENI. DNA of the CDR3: TGTGCCAGCCGGACAGGGGAGAACACTGAAGCTTTCTTT. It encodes CASRTGENTEAFF.

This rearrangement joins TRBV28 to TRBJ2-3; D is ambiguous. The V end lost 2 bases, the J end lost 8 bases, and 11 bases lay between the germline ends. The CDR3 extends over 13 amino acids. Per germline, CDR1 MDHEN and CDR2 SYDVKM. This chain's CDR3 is CASSLTEPSTQYF. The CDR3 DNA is TGTGCCAGCAGTTTAACAGAACCGAGTACGCAGTATTTT.

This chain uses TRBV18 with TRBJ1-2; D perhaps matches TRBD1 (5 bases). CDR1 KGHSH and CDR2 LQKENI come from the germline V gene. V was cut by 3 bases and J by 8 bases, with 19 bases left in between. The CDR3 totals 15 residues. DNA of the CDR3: TGTGCCAGCTCACCGTCGTTCAGGGAGGACGAGGGCTACACCTTC. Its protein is CASSPSFREDEGYTF. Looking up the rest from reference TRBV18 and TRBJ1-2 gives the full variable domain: NAGVMQNPRHLVRRRGQEARLRCSPMKGHSHVYWYRQLPEEGLKFMVYLQKENIIDESGMPKERFSAEFPKEGPSILRIQQVVRGDSAAYFCASSPSFREDEGYTFGSGTRLTVV.

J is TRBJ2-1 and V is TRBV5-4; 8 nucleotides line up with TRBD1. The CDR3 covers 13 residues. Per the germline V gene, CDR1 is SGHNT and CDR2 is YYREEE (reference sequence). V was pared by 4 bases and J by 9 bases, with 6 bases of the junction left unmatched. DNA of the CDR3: TGTGCCAGCAGCCGGACAGGGTACCTTGAGCAGTTCTTC. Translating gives CASSRTGYLEQFF.

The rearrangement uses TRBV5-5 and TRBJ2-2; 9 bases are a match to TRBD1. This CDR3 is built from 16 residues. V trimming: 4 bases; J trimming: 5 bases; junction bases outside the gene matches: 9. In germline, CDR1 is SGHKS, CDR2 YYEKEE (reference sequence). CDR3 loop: CASSPSDRGRTGELFF. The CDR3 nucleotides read TGTGCCAGCAGCCCCTCGGACAGGGGTCGGACCGGGGAGCTGTTTTTT.

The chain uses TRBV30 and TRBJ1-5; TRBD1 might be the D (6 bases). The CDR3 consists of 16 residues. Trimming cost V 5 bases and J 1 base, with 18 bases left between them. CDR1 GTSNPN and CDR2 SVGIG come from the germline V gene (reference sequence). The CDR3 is CAWAPRPGHSNQPQHF. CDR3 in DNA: TGTGCCTGGGCCCCACGGCCGGGACACAGCAATCAGCCCCAGCATTTT.

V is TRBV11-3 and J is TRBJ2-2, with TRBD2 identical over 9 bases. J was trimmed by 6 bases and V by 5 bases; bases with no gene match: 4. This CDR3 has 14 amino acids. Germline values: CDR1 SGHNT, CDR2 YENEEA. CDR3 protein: CASSAGGSSGELFF. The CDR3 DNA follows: TGTGCCAGCAGCGCGGGGGGGAGCTCCGGGGAGCTGTTTTTT.

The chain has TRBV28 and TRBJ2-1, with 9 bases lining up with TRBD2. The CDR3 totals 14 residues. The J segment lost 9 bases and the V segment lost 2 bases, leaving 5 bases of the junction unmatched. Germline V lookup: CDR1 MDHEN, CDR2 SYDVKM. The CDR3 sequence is CASSLQVLAGEQFF. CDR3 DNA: TGTGCCAGCAGTTTACAAGTACTAGCGGGTGAGCAGTTCTTC.

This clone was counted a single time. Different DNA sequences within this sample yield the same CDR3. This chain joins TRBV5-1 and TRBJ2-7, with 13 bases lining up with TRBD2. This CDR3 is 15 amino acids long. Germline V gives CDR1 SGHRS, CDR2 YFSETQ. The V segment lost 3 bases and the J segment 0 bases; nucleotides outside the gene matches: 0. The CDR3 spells CASSWTSGSSYEQYF. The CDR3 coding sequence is TGCGCCAGCAGCTGGACTAGCGGGAGCTCCTACGAGCAGTACTTC.

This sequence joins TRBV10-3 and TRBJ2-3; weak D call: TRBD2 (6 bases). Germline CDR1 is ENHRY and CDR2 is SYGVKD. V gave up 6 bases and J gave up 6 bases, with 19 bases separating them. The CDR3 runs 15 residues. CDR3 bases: TGTGCCATCAGGCAGGGATCTGGGGGGACCGATACGCAGTATTTT. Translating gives CAIRQGSGGTDTQYF.

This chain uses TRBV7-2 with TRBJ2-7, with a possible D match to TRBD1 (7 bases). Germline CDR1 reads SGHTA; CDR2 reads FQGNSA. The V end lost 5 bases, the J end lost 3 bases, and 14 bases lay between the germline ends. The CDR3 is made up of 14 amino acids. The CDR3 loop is CASSAGQPLYEQYF. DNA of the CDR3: TGTGCCAGCAGCGCGGGACAGCCACTCTACGAGCAGTACTTC.

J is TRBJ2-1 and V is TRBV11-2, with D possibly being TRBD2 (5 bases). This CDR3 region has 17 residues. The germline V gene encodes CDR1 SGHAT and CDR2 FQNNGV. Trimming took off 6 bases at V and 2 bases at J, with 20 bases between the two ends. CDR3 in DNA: TGTGCCAGCAGTTCCCCCGGGGTAGTTGGACCCTACAATGAGCAGTTCTTC. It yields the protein CASSSPGVVGPYNEQFF.

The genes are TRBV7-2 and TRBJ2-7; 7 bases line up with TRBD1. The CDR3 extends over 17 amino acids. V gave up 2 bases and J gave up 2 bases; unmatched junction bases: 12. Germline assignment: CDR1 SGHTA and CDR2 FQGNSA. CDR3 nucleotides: TGTGCCAGCAGCTTAACAACCTACCAGGGGGTGACCTACGAGCAGTACTTC. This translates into CASSLTTYQGVTYEQYF.

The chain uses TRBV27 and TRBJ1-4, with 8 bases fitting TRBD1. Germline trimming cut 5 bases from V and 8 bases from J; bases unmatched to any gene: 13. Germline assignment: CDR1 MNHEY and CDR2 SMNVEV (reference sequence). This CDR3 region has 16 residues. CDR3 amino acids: CASSLHGGQGIEKLFF. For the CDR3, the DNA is TGTGCCAGCAGTCTCCACGGAGGACAGGGTATAGAAAAACTGTTTTTT.

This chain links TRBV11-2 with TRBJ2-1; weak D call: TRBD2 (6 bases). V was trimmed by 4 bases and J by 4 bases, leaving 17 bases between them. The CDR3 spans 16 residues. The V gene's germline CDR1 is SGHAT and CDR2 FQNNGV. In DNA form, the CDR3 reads TGTGCCAGCAGCTCACCCTCGGGACTCTTTTACAATGAGCAGTTCTTC. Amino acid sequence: CASSSPSGLFYNEQFF.

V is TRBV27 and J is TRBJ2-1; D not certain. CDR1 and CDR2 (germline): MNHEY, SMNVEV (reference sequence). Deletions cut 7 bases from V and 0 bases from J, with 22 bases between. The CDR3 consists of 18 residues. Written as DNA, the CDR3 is TGTGCCAGCACCCAAGGCCCTCGGCGGTTGAGCTCCTACAATGAGCAGTTCTTC. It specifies CASTQGPRRLSSYNEQFF.